The 15 T cell receptor beta chains below come from one sample, sequenced in a study of T cells in Graves' hyperthyroidism and ophthalmopathy. TCR beta CDR3 sequences were amplified from RNA transcripts. Initially, a first-round RT-PCR of the TCR CDR3 employed the HTBI primer set. Via MiXCR, TCRdb re-called the multiplex PCR reads, giving one row per CDR3 protein. This sample has around 690,000 distinct CDR3 sequences, with around 16% found just once. The sequenced material came from blood. All receptors come from a man between 45 and 60 years old with Graves' hyperthyroidism.

This clonotype was recorded at least ten times. V usage is TRBV7-9 and J usage is TRBJ2-7, with 7 bases aligning to TRBD1. Germline V CDR1 and CDR2: SEHNR, FQNEAQ (reference sequence). V trimming: 6 bases; J trimming: 3 bases; junction bases outside the gene matches: 8. The CDR3 has 14 residues. The CDR3 reads CASSGPGGHYEQYF. In nucleotides, the CDR3 is TGTGCCAGCAGTGGGCCAGGGGGTCACTACGAGCAGTACTTC. The variable domain in full, completed from reference TRBV7-9 and TRBJ2-7, reads DTGVSQNPRHKITKRGQNVTFRCDPISEHNRLYWYRQTLGQGPEFLTYFQNEAQLEKSRLLSDRFSAERPKGSFSTLEIQRTEQGDSAMYLCASSGPGGHYEQYFGPGTRLTVT.

A few counts support this clonotype. The rearrangement joins TRBV10-2 to TRBJ1-4, with unresolved D. The germline CDR1 and CDR2 sequences are WSHSY and SAAADI. This CDR3 spans 14 amino acids. With 3 bases removed from V and 6 bases from J, the gap between germline ends came to 11 bases. In nucleotides, the CDR3 is TGCGCCAGCAGTGATACTCGAGGCGATGAAAAACTGTTTTTT. It specifies CASSDTRGDEKLFF.

The gene calls are TRBV30 and TRBJ2-2; the match to TRBD1 covers 10 bases. V trimming: 1 base; J trimming: 6 bases; junction bases outside the gene matches: 8. CDR1 is GTSNPN, CDR2 SVGIG, per germline (reference sequence). The CDR3 is made up of 16 amino acids. CDR3 nucleotide sequence: TGTGCCTGGAGTGGGGGACAGGGGAAGGTGGCCGGGGAGCTGTTTTTT. Protein sequence: CAWSGGQGKVAGELFF.

This clonotype was counted only a few times. The gene calls are TRBV3-1 and TRBJ2-7, with 12 bases that match TRBD2. This CDR3 spans 15 amino acids. The germline CDR1 and CDR2 sequences are LGHDT and YNNKEL (reference sequence). The V gene end was trimmed by 1 base and the J gene end by 6 bases; junction bases not matched to a gene: 4. The DNA for the CDR3 is TGTGCCAGCAGCCAAGTAGCTAGCGGGAGGGCCGAGCAGTACTTC. Translation: CASSQVASGRAEQYF.

Details on this clonotype: This may come from a read error, since a much larger clone is one base off. This rearrangement joins TRBV27 to TRBJ2-1; no firm D call. The CDR3 totals 15 residues. In germline, CDR1 is MNHEY, CDR2 SMNVEV (reference sequence). Deletions cut 3 bases from V and 0 bases from J, with 9 bases between. DNA for the CDR3: TGTGCCAGCAGTTTTATACAAGCCTCCTACAATGAGCAGTTCTTC. This codes for CASSFIQASYNEQFF.

This clonotype was detected many times. The CDR3 is CASRKGQVAQPQHF. Here the CDR3 DNA reads TGTGCCAGCAGAAAAGGACAGGTAGCTCAGCCCCAGCATTTT. The rearrangement joins TRBV12-3 or TRBV12-4 to TRBJ1-5; TRBD1 agrees at 7 bases. This CDR3 spans 14 amino acids. The V segment lost 6 bases and the J segment 6 bases; nucleotides outside the gene matches: 8.

This clonotype was counted a few times. V usage is TRBV5-4 and J usage is TRBJ1-1; D is perhaps TRBD1 (6 bases). The ends were cut back, 9 bases at V and 0 bases at J, with 12 bases in the middle. The CDR3 has 13 amino acids. CDR1 and CDR2 from the germline V gene are SGHNT and YYREEE (reference sequence). The CDR3 here is CAKSWGLNTEAFF. The CDR3 DNA is TGTGCCAAATCGTGGGGGCTGAACACTGAAGCTTTCTTT.

This clonotype showed up many times. The chain couples TRBV27 to TRBJ2-1; 11 nucleotides match TRBD1. CDR3 length: 14 amino acids. Germline loops: CDR1 MNHEY, CDR2 SMNVEV (reference sequence). J gave up 9 bases and V 3 bases, and 4 bases lay outside the gene matches. For the CDR3, the DNA is TGTGCCAGCAGTTTTAGGGACAGGGGGTTTGAGCAGTTCTTC. Its protein product is CASSFRDRGFEQFF.

This clonotype has a count of ten or more. The rearrangement links TRBV11-2 to TRBJ2-5, with 11 bases lining up with TRBD2. The CDR3 runs 16 residues. Germline CDR1 reads SGHAT; CDR2 reads FQNNGV. V was clipped by 7 bases and J by 2 bases; unmatched bases: 9. CDR3 DNA sequence: TGTGCCAGCATACCGACCTTAGCGGGAGGGCAAGAGACCCAGTACTTC. It specifies CASIPTLAGGQETQYF.

This clonotype was detected only a few times. The chain links TRBV27 to TRBJ2-7, with 10 positions matching TRBD2. V lost 4 bases, J lost 1 base, and 4 bases stayed unmatched. The CDR3 length is 15 residues. Germline CDR1 MNHEY, CDR2 SMNVEV (reference sequence). The CDR3: CASSSRAGGSYEQYF. The CDR3 nucleotides read TGTGCCAGCAGTTCTCGAGCGGGAGGGTCCTACGAGCAGTACTTC.

The chain joins TRBV2 to TRBJ1-1; a weak D match, TRBD1 (6 bases). Per germline, CDR1 SNHLY and CDR2 FYNNEI. Trimming took off 1 base at V and 1 base at J, with 10 bases between the two ends. This CDR3 has 15 amino acids. CDR3 region: CASSEGQATNTEAFF. As DNA, the CDR3 is TGTGCCAGCAGTGAAGGACAGGCCACGAACACTGAAGCTTTCTTT.

In its sample, this clonotype was seen a few times. The V gene is TRBV11-2, the J gene TRBJ2-2; 10 bases match TRBD1. The V gene's germline CDR1 is SGHAT and CDR2 FQNNGV. The CDR3 has 14 residues. The V segment lost 5 bases and the J segment 13 bases; nucleotides outside the gene matches: 10. The CDR3 is CASSLDRGQRALFF. The CDR3 nucleotides read TGTGCCAGCAGCCTTGACAGGGGGCAAAGGGCGCTGTTTTTT. The whole variable domain, remainder taken from reference TRBV11-2 and TRBJ2-2, is EAGVAQSPRYKIIEKRQSVAFWCNPISGHATLYWYQQILGQGPKLLIQFQNNGVVDDSQLPKDRFSAERLKGVDSTLKIQPAKLEDSAVYLCASSLDRGQRALFFGEGSRLTVL.

This clonotype showed up many times. The CDR3 coding sequence is TGTGCCAGCAGCTTAGGCCACAGAGTCACTTACACCGGGGAGCTGTTTTTT. Residues: CASSLGHRVTYTGELFF. The chain links TRBV7-8 to TRBJ2-2; D is unresolved. The V gene lost 1 base and the J gene lost 3 bases, with 15 bases spanning the gap. Germline CDR1 is SGHVS and CDR2 is FQNEAQ. This CDR3 has 17 residues.

The rearrangement links TRBV5-4 to TRBJ2-7; 10 bases match TRBD2. Germline V CDR1 and CDR2: SGHNT, YYREEE (reference sequence). The CDR3 contains 14 residues. J was trimmed by 3 bases and V by 2 bases; bases with no gene match: 2. The CDR3 reads CASSFGTSVYEQYF. The CDR3 nucleotides are TGTGCCAGCAGCTTCGGGACTAGCGTCTACGAGCAGTACTTC.

As regards this clonotype: A read error may explain this, as a much larger clone is one base away. This likely comes from a read error, as the CDR3 has no conserved phenylalanine or tryptophan at its end. The rearrangement joins TRBV5-1 to TRBJ2-7; possible D gene TRBD2, 6 bases. The length of the CDR3 is 14 residues. CDR1 SGHRS and CDR2 YFSETQ come from the germline V gene. Deletions cut 3 bases from V and 7 bases from J, with 17 bases between. CDR3 in amino acids: CASSSSGRSTEQYL. DNA of the CDR3: TGCGCCAGCAGCTCCAGCGGGCGAAGCACAGAGCAGTACCTC.